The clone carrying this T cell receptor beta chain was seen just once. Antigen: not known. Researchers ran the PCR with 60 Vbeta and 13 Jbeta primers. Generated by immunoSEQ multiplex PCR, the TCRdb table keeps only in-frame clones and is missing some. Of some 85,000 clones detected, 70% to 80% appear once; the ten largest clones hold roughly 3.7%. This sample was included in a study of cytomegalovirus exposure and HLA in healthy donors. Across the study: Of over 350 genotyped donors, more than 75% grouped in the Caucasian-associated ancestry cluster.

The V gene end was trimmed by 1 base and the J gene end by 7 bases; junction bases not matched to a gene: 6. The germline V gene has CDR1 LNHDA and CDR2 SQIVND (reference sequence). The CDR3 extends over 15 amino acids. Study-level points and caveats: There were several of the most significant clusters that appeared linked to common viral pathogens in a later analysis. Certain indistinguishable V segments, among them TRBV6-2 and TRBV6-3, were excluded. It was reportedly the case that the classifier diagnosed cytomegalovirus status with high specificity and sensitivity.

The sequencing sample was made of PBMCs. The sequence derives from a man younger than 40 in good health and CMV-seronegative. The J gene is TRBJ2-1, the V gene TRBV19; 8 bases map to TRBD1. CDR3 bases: TGTGCCAGTAGTATAGTTGACAGGGGAGTAAATGAGCAGTTCTTC. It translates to CASSIVDRGVNEQFF.